Detailed here is one T cell receptor (beta chain). Only in-frame clones appear in the TCRdb table, and some are missing; sequencing was by immunoSEQ multiplex PCR. The sample lists approximately 360,000 clones; around 83% were seen once. These data come from a study of blood T cell repertoires in COVID-19. Ages ranged from about 18 to 89 years, with residence in approximately 23 US areas. Germline CDR1 and CDR2: SSHAT and FNYEAQ (reference sequence). V shed 1 base and J shed 0 bases, with 7 bases lying between them. The CDR3 length is 15 residues. The origin of this receptor is a woman between 50 and 59 years old who had recovered from COVID-19. The V and J genes are TRBV7-7 and TRBJ2-1; D unresolved. Sequencing input: PBMCs or T cells enriched from blood (not recorded which). The CDR3 coding sequence is TGTGCCAGCAGCTTAGGAGTAACCTCCTACAATGAGCAGTTCTTC. Residues: CASSLGVTSYNEQFF.